One sample yielded the 2 T cell receptor beta chains listed below, sequenced in a study of cytomegalovirus exposure and HLA in healthy donors. Profiled with immunoSEQ multiplex PCR; TCRdb holds only in-frame clones, not every one. The sample contains over 120,000 clones, roughly 89% of which appear only once. The sequenced sample was PBMCs. The receptors here all came from a man between 18 and 29 years old in good health and CMV-seropositive.

This clone was seen a single time. The rearrangement links TRBV6-5 to TRBJ2-5; a weak D match, TRBD2 (6 bases). Per germline, CDR1 MNHEY and CDR2 SVGAGI. Trimming shortened V by 5 bases and J by 7 bases, and 14 bases separated the two germline ends. There are 13 residues in the CDR3. The CDR3 DNA reads TGTGCCAGCAGTCGGGACTCCGTTTGGACCCAGTACTTC. It specifies CASSRDSVWTQYF.

This chain uses TRBV10-3 with TRBJ2-7, with D perhaps TRBD1 (5 bases). V lost 5 bases and J lost 3, with 8 bases in between. This CDR3 spans 12 amino acids. The germline gives CDR1 ENHRY, CDR2 SYGVKD. The CDR3 nucleotides read TGTGCCATCAGTTCGCAGGGCTACGAGCAGTACTTC. Amino acids: CAISSQGYEQYF.